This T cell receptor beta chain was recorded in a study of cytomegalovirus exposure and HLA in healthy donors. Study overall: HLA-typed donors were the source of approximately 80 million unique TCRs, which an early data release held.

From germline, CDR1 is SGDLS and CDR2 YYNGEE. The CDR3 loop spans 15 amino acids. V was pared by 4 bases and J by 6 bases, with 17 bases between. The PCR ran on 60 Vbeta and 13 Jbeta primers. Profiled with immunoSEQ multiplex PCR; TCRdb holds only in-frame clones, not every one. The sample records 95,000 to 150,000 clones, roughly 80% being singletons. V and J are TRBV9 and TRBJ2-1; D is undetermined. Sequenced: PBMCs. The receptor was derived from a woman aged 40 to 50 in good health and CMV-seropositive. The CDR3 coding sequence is TGTGCCAGCAGCAATCCCATGAGCGTGGGCAATGAGCAGTTCTTC. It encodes CASSNPMSVGNEQFF.